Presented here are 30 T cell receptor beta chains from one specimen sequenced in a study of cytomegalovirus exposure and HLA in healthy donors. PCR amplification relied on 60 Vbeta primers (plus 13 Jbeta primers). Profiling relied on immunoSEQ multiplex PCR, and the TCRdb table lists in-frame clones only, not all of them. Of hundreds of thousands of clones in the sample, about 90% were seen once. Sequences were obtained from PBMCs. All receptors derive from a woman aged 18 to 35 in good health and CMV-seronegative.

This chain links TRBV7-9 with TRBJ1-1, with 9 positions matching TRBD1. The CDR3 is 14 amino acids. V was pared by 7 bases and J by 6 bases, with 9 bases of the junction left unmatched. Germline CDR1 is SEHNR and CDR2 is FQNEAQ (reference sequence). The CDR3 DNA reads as TGTGCCAGCAACGCCGGGACAGGGACCCCTGAAGCTTTCTTT. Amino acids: CASNAGTGTPEAFF.

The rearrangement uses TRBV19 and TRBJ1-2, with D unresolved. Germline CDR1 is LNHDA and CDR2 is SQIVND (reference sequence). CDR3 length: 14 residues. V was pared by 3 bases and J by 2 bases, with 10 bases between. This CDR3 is CASSITAENYGYTF. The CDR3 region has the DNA TGTGCCAGTAGTATTACAGCGGAGAACTATGGCTACACCTTC.

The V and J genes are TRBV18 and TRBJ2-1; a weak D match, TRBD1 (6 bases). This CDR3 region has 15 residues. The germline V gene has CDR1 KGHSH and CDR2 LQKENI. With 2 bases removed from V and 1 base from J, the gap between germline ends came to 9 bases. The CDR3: CASSPTGQSYNEQFF. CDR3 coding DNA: TGTGCCAGCTCACCAACAGGACAGTCCTACAATGAGCAGTTCTTC. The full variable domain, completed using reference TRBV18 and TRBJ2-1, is NAGVMQNPRHLVRRRGQEARLRCSPMKGHSHVYWYRQLPEEGLKFMVYLQKENIIDESGMPKERFSAEFPKEGPSILRIQQVVRGDSAAYFCASSPTGQSYNEQFFGPGTRLTVL.

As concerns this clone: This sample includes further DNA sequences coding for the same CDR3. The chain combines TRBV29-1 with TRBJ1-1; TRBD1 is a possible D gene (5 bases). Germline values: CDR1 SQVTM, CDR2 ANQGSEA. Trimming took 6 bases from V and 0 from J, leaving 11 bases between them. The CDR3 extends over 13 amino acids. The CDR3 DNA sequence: TGCAGCGTGGGGGGACGGATGAACACTGAAGCTTTCTTT. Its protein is CSVGGRMNTEAFF.

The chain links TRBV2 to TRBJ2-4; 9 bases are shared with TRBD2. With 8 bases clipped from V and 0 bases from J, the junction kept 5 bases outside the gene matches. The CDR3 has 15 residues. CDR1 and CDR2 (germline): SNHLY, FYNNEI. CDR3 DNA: TGTGCCAGCCCCGCGGGGGGGGGAGCCAAAAACATTCAGTACTTC. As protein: CASPAGGGAKNIQYF.

CDR3 nucleotide sequence: TGTGCCATCAGTGACCCAGGGGGAGCGTATGAGCAGTACTTC. Its protein product is CAISDPGGAYEQYF. The chain combines TRBV10-3 with TRBJ2-7, with 7 bases identical to TRBD1. CDR1 ENHRY and CDR2 SYGVKD come from the germline V gene. V lost 3 bases to trimming and J lost 7 bases; unmatched junction nucleotides: 9. This CDR3 is 14 amino acids long.

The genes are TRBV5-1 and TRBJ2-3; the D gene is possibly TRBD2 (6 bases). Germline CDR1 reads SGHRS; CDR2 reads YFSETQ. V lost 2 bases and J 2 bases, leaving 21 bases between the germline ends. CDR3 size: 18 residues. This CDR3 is CASSFGAGGRQTTDTQYF. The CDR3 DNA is TGCGCCAGCAGCTTCGGAGCGGGTGGCCGACAAACCACAGATACGCAGTATTTT.

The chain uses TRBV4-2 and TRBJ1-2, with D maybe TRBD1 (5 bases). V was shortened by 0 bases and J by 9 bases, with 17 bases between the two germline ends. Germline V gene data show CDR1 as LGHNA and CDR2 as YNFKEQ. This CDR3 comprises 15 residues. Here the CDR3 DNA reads TGTGCCAGCAGCCAAGAAACAGGTAGTCTCTCCCGCTACACCTTC. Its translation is CASSQETGSLSRYTF.

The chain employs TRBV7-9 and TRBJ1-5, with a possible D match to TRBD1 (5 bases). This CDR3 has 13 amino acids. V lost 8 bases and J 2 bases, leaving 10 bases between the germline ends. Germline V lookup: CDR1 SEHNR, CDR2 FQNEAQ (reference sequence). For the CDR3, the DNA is TGTGCCAGCGGCAGGGAGGGCAATCAGCCCCAGCATTTT. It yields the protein CASGREGNQPQHF.

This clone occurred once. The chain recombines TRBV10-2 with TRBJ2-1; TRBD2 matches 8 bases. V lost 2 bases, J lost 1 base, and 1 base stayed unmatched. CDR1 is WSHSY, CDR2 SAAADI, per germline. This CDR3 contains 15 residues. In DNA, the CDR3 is TGCGCCAGCAGTGAGGGACTAGCTTCCTACAATGAGCAGTTCTTC. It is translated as CASSEGLASYNEQFF.

The CDR3 region is CASSLEGDTEAFF. The CDR3 DNA sequence: TGTGCCAGCAGCTTAGAAGGGGATACTGAAGCTTTCTTT. This chain links TRBV11-1 with TRBJ1-1, with D maybe TRBD1 (5 bases). The V gene's germline CDR1 is SGHAT and CDR2 FQDESV (reference sequence). The V gene lost 1 base and the J gene lost 5 bases, with 8 bases spanning the gap. The CDR3 sequence is 13 residues long.

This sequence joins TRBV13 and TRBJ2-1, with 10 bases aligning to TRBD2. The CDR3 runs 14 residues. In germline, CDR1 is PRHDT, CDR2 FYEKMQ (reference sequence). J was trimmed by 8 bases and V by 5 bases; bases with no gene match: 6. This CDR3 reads CASSSGGEGDEQFF. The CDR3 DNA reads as TGTGCCAGCAGCAGCGGGGGGGAGGGGGATGAGCAGTTCTTC.

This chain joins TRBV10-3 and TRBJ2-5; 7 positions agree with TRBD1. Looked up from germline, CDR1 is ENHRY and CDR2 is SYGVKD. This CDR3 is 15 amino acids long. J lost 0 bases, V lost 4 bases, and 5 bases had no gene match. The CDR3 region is CAISGSTGNQETQYF. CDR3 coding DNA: TGTGCCATCAGTGGATCGACAGGGAACCAAGAGACCCAGTACTTC.

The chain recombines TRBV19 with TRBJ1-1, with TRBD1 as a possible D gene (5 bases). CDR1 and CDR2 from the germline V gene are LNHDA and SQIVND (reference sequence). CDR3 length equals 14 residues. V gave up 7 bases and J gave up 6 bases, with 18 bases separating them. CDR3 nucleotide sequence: TGTGCCAGTACTCTAAGCGGGGGTTCGGCTGAAGCTTTCTTT. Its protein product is CASTLSGGSAEAFF.

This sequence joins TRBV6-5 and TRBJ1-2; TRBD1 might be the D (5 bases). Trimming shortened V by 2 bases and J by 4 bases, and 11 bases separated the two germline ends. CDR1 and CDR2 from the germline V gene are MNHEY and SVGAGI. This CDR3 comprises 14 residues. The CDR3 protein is CASSYRTLGYGYTF. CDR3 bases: TGTGCCAGCAGTTACCGGACACTGGGCTATGGCTACACCTTC.

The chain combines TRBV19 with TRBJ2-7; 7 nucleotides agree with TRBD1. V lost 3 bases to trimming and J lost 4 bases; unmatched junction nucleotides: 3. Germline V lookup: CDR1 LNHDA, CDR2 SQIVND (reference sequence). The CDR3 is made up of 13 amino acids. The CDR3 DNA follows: TGTGCCAGTAGTATGGGACAGCAATACGAGCAGTACTTC. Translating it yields CASSMGQQYEQYF.

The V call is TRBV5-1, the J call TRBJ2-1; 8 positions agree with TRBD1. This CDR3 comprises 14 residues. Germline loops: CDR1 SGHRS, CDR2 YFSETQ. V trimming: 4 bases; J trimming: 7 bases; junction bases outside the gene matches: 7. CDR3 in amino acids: CASSTGQGVNEQFF. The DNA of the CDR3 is TGCGCCAGCAGCACCGGACAGGGTGTAAATGAGCAGTTCTTC. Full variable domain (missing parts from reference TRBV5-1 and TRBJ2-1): KAGVTQTPRYLIKTRGQQVTLSCSPISGHRSVSWYQQTPGQGLQFLFEYFSETQRNKGNFPGRFSGRQFSNSRSEMNVSTLELGDSALYLCASSTGQGVNEQFFGPGTRLTVL.

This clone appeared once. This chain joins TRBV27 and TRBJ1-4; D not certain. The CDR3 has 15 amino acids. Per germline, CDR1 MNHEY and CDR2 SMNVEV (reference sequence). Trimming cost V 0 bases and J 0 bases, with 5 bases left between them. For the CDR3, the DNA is TGTGCCAGCAGTTTATCGGCAGCAACTAATGAAAAACTGTTTTTT. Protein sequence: CASSLSAATNEKLFF.

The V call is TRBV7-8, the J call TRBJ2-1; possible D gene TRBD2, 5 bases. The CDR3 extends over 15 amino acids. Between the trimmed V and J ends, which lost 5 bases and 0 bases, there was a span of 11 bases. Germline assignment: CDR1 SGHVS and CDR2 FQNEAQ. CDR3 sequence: CASSALGSSYNEQFF. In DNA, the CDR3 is TGTGCCAGCAGCGCCCTAGGGAGCTCCTACAATGAGCAGTTCTTC.

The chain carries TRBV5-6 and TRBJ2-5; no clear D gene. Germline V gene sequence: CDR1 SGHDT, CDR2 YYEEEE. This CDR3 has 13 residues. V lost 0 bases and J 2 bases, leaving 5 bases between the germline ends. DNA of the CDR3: TGTGCCAGCAGCTTGGACACACAAGAGACCCAGTACTTC. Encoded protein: CASSLDTQETQYF. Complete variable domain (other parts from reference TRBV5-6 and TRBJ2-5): DAGVTQSPTHLIKTRGQQVTLRCSPKSGHDTVSWYQQALGQGPQFIFQYYEEEERQRGNFPDRFSGHQFPNYSSELNVNALLLGDSALYLCASSLDTQETQYFGPGTRLLVL.

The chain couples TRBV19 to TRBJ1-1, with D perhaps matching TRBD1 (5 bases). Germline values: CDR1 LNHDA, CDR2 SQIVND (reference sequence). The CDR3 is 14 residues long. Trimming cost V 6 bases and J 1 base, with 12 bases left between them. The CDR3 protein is CASRGQDQNTEAFF. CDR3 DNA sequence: TGTGCCAGTAGGGGGCAGGACCAGAACACTGAAGCTTTCTTT.

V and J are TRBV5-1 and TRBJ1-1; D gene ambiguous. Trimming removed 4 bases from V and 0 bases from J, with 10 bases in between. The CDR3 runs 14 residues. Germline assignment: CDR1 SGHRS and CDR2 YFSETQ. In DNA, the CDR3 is TGCGCCAGCAGCATCCAGGCGCTGAACACTGAAGCTTTCTTT. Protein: CASSIQALNTEAFF.

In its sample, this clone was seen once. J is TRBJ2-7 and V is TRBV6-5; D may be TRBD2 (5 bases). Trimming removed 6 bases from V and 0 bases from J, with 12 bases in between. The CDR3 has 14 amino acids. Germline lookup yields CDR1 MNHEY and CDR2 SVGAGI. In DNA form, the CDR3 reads TGTGCCAGCAGAGGCGTGAGCGGCTCCTACGAGCAGTACTTC. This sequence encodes CASRGVSGSYEQYF.

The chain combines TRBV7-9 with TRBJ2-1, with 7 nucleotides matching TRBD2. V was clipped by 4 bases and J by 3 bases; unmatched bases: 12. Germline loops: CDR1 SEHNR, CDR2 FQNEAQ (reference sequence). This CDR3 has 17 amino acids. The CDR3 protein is CASSSPPTSLNYNEQFF. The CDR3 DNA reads TGTGCCAGCAGCTCCCCCCCGACTAGCCTGAACTACAATGAGCAGTTCTTC.

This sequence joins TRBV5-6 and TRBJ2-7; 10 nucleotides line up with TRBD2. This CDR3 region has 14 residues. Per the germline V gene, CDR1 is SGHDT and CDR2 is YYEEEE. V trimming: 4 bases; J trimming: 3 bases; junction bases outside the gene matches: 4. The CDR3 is CASSPGLAVYEQYF. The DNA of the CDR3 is TGTGCCAGCAGCCCTGGACTAGCGGTCTACGAGCAGTACTTC.

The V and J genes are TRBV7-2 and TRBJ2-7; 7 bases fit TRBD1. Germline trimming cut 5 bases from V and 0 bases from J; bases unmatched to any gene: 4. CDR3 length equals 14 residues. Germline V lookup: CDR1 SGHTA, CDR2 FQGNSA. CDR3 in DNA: TGTGCCAGCAGCAGGGGGACAGCCTCCTACGAGCAGTACTTC. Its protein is CASSRGTASYEQYF. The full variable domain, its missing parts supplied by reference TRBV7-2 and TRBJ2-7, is GAGVSQSPSNKVTEKGKDVELRCDPISGHTALYWYRQSLGQGLEFLIYFQGNSAPDKSGLPSDRFSAERTGGSVSTLTIQRTQQEDSAVYLCASSRGTASYEQYFGPGTRLTVT.

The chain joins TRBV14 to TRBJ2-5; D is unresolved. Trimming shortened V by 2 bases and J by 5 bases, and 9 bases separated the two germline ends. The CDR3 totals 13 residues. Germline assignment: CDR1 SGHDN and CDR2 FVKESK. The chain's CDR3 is CASSQTQAETQYF. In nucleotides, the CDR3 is TGTGCCAGCAGCCAAACTCAGGCGGAGACCCAGTACTTC.

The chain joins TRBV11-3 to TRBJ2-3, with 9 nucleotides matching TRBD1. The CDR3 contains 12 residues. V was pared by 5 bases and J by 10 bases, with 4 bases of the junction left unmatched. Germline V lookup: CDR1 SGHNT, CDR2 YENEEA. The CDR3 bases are TGTGCCAGCAGCACTAGACAGGGGGCGCAGTATTTT. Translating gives CASSTRQGAQYF.

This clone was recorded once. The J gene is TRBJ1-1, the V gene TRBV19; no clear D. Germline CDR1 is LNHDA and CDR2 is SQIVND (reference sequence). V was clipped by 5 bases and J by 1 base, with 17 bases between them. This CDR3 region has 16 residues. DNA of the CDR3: TGTGCCAGTAGTCCGAGGGAGGGTATGCGGAACACTGAAGCTTTCTTT. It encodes CASSPREGMRNTEAFF.

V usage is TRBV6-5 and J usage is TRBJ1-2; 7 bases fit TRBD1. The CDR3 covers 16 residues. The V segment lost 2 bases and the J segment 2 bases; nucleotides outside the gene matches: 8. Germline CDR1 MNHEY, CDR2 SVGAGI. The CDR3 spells CASSYGPGGLNYGYTF. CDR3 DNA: TGTGCCAGCAGTTACGGCCCAGGGGGGTTGAACTATGGCTACACCTTC.